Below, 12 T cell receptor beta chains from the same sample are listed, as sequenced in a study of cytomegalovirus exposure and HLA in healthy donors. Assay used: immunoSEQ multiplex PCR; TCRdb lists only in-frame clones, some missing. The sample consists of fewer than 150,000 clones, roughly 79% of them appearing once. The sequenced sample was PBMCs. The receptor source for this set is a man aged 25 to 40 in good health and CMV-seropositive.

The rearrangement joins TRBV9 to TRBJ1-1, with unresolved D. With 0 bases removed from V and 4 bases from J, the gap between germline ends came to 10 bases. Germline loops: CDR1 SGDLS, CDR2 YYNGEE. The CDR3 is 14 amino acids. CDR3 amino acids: CASSVVGRITEAFF. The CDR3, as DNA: TGTGCCAGCAGCGTAGTAGGGAGGATCACTGAAGCTTTCTTT.

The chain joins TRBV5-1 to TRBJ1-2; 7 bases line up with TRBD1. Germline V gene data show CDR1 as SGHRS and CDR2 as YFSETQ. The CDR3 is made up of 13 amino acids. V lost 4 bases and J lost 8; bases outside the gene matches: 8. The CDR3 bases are TGCGCCAGCAGCCCAGACAGGGTCGAGGGCTACACCTTC. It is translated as CASSPDRVEGYTF. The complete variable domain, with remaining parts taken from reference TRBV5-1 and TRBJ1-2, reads KAGVTQTPRYLIKTRGQQVTLSCSPISGHRSVSWYQQTPGQGLQFLFEYFSETQRNKGNFPGRFSGRQFSNSRSEMNVSTLELGDSALYLCASSPDRVEGYTFGSGTRLTVV.

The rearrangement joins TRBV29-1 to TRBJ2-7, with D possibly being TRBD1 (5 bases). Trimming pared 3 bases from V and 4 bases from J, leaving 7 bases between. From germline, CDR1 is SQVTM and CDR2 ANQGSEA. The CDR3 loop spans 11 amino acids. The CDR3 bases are TGCAGCGTTGAGACAGAATACGAGCAGTACTTC. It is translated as CSVETEYEQYF.

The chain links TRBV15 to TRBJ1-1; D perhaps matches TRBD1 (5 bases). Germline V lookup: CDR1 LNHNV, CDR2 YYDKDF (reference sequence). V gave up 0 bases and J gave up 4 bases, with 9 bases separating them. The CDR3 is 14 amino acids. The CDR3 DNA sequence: TGTGCCACCAGCAGAGATTTCGGGGGCACTGAAGCTTTCTTT. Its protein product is CATSRDFGGTEAFF.

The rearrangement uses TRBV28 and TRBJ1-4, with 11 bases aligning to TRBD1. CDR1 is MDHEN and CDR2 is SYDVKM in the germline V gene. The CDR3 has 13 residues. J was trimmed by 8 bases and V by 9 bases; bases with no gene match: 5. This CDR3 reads CASGQGAREKLFF. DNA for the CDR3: TGTGCCAGTGGACAGGGGGCGAGGGAAAAACTGTTTTTT.

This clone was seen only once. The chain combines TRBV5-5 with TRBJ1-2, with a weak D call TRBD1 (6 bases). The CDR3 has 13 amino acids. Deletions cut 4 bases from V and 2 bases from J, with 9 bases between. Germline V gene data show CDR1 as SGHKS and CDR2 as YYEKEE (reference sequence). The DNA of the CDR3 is TGTGCCAGCAGCCAACAGGGCAACTATGGCTACACCTTC. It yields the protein CASSQQGNYGYTF.

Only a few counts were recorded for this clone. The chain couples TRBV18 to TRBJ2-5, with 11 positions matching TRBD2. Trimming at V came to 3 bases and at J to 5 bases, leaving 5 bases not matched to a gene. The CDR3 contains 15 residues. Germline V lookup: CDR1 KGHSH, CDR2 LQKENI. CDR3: CASSPSGGAGETQYF. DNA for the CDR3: TGTGCCAGCTCACCTAGCGGGGGGGCAGGGGAGACCCAGTACTTC.

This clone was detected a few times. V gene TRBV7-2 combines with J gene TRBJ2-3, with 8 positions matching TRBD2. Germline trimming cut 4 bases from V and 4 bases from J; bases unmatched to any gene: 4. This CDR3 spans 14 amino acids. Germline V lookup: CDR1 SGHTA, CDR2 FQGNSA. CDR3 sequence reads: CASSSGGPPDTQYF. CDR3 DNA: TGTGCCAGCAGCTCGGGAGGGCCCCCAGATACGCAGTATTTT.

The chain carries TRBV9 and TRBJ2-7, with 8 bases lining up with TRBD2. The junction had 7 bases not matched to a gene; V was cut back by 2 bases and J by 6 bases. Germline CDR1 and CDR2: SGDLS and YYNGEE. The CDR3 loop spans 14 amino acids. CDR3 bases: TGTGCCAGCAGCGTTGCGGGAGGCGGGGGCGAGCAGTACTTC. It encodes CASSVAGGGGEQYF.

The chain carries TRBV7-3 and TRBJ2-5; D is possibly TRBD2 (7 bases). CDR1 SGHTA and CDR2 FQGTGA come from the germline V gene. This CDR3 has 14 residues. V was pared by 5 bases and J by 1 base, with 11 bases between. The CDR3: CASSAGGLQETQYF. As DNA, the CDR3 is TGTGCCAGCAGCGCCGGGGGGCTCCAAGAGACCCAGTACTTC.

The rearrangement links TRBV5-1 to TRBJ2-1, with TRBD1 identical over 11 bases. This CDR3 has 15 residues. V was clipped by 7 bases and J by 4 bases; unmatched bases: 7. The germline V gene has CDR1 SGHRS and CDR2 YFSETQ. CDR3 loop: CASRPGTGGYNEQFF. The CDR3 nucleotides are TGCGCCAGCCGCCCCGGGACAGGGGGTTACAATGAGCAGTTCTTC.

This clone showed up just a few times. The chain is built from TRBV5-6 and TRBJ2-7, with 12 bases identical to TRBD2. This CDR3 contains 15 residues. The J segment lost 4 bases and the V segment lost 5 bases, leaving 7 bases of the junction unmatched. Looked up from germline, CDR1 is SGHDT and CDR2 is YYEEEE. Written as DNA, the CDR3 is TGTGCCAGCAGTTCACCCGGACTAGCGGGGTACGAGCAGTACTTC. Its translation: CASSSPGLAGYEQYF.